This T cell receptor (beta chain) was identified during a study of molecular identifiers for immune sequencing clone quantification. Study information: In the replicates, RNA derived from around 20,000 or 99,000 naive CD8 cells was divided into five parts, and four were sequenced.

This clonotype was counted only a few times. Germline loops: CDR1 SEHNR, CDR2 FQNEAQ (reference sequence). CDR3 length equals 14 residues. V dropped 3 bases and J dropped 3 bases, with 9 bases sitting between them. Previously described methods and listed TCR primers were employed for the bulk TCR libraries. TCRdb independently ran MiXCR on the PCR reads; one entry per CDR3 protein. The sample lists 70,000 to 95,000 distinct CDR3 sequences; around 19% were seen once. The chain couples TRBV7-9 to TRBJ2-1; maybe TRBD1 (6 bases). The receptor was derived from a human donor in good health. Some libraries in this study had Jurkat cell RNA spiked in. Sequenced: naive CD8+ T cells from blood, with Jurkat cell RNA spiked in. Subset meaning: FACS-sorted CD8+CD4-CCR7+CD45RA+ naive T cells. In DNA, the CDR3 is TGTGCCAGCAGCTTTTCAGGGGACTACAATGAGCAGTTCTTC. As protein: CASSFSGDYNEQFF.